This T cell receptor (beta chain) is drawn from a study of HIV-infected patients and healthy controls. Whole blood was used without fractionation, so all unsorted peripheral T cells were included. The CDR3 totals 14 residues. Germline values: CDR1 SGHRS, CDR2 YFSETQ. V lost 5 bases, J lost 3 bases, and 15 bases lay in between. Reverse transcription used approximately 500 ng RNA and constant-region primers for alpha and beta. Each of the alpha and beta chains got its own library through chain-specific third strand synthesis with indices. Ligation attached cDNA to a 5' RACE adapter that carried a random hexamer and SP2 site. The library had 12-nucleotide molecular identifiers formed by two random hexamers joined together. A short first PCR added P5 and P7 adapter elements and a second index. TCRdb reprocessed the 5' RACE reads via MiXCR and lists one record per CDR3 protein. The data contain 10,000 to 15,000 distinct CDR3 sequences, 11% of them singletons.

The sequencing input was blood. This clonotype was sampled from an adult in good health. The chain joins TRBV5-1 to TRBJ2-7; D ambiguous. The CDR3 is CASSFAGPGYEQYF. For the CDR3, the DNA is TGCGCCAGCAGTTTTGCCGGGCCGGGCTACGAGCAGTACTTC. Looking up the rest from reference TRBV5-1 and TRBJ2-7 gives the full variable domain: KAGVTQTPRYLIKTRGQQVTLSCSPISGHRSVSWYQQTPGQGLQFLFEYFSETQRNKGNFPGRFSGRQFSNSRSEMNVSTLELGDSALYLCASSFAGPGYEQYFGPGTRLTVT.